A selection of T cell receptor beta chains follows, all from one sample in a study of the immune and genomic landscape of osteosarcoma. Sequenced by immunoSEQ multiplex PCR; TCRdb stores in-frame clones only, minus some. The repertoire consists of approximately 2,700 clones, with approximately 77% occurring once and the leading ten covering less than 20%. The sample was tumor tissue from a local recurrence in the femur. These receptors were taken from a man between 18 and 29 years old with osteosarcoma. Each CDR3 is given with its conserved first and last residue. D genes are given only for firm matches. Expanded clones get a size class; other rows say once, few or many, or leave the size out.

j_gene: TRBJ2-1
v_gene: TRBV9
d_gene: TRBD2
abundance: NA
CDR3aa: CASSVETGTRGREQFF
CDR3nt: TGTGCCAGCAGCGTGGAGACCGGGACTAGGGGTCGTGAGCAGTTCTTC

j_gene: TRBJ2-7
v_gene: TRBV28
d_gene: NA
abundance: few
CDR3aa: CASSNSGTSSYEQYF
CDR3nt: TGTGCCAGCAGTAATTCCGGGACCAGCTCCTACGAGCAGTACTTC

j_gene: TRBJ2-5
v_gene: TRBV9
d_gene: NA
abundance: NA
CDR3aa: CASSARRTPGETQYF
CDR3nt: TGTGCCAGCAGCGCAAGACGGACACCTGGGGAGACCCAGTACTTC

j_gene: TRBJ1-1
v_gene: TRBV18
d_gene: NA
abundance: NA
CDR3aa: CASSPGTKAATILTEAFF
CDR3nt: TGTGCCAGCTCACCAGGGACCAAGGCCGCTACCATTCTCACTGAAGCTTTCTTT

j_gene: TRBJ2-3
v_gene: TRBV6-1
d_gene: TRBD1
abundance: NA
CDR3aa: CASATRGRGSQYF
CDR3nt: TGTGCCAGCGCTACGAGGGGGCGCGGGTCGCAGTATTTT

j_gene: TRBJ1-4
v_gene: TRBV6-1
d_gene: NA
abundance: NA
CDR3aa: CASSENLGPNEKLFF
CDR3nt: TGTGCCAGCAGTGAAAACCTTGGCCCTAATGAAAAACTGTTTTTT

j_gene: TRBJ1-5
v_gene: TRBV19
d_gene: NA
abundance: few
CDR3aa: CASSPDPLQAYQHF
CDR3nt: TGTGCCAGTAGTCCAGATCCCTTACAGGCGTACCAGCATTTT

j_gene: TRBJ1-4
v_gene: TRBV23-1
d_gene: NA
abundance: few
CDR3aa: CASSHRPTTEKLFF
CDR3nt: TGCGCCAGCAGTCATCGACCTACAACAGAAAAACTGTTTTTT

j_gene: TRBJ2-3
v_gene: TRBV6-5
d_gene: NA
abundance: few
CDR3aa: CASSYSRTGNTDTQYF
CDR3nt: TGTGCCAGCAGTTACTCTCGGACTGGAAACACAGATACGCAGTATTTT

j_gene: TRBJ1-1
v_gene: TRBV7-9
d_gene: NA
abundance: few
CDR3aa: CASSLSTGRNTEAFF
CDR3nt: TGTGCCAGCAGCTTAAGTACAGGGAGGAACACTGAAGCTTTCTTT

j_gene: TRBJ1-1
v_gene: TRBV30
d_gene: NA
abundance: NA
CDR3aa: CAWSVVGSRHTEAFF
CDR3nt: TGTGCCTGGAGTGTAGTGGGGTCGCGGCACACTGAAGCTTTCTTT

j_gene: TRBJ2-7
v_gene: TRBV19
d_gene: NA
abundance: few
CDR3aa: CASRASARDYEQYF
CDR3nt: TGTGCCAGTAGGGCCTCGGCCCGCGACTACGAGCAGTACTTC

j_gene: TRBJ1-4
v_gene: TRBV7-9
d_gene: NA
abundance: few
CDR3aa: CASSPTSQAVGKLFF
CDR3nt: TGTGCCAGCAGCCCCACGTCGCAGGCAGTCGGAAAACTGTTTTTT

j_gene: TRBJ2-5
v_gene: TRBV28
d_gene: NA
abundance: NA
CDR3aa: CASSLPLPGETQYF
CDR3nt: TGTGCCAGCAGTTTACCCCTCCCAGGAGAGACCCAGTACTTC

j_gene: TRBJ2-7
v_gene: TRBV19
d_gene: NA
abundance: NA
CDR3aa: CASSSGHYEQYF
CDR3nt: TGTGCCAGTAGTAGTGGCCACTACGAGCAGTACTTC

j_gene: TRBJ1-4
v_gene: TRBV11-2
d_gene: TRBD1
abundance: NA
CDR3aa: CASSSVGQNLSKGKLFF
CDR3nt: TGTGCCAGCAGTTCAGTGGGACAGAACCTCTCAAAAGGGAAACTGTTTTTT

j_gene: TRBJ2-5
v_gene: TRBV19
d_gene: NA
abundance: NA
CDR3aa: CASRSPDGETQYF
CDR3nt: TGTGCCAGTAGGTCTCCGGACGGAGAGACCCAGTACTTC

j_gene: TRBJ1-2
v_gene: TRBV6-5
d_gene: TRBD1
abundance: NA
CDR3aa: CASRGQAYYGYTF
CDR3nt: TGTGCCAGCAGAGGACAGGCTTACTATGGCTACACCTTC

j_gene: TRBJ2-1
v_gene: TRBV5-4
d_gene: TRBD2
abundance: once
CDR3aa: CASSFGAGGLAGNEQFF
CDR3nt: TGTGCCAGCAGCTTTGGAGCGGGAGGCCTCGCGGGTAATGAGCAGTTCTTC

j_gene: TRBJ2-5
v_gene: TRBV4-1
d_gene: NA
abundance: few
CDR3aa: CASSPDSGFQETQYF
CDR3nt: TGCGCCAGCAGCCCGGATTCTGGGTTTCAAGAGACCCAGTACTTC

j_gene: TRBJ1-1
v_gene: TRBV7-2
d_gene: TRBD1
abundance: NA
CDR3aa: CASSLFQGAVEAFF
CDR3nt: TGTGCCAGCAGCTTATTCCAGGGGGCGGTTGAAGCTTTCTTT

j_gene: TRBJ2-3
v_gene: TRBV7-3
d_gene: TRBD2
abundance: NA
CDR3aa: CASSLLAGGPPDTQYF
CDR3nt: TGTGCCAGCAGCTTATTAGCGGGAGGGCCCCCAGATACGCAGTATTTT

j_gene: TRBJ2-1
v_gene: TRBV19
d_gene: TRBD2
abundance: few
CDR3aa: CASSIRGGYGNEQFF
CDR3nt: TGTGCCAGTAGTATCCGCGGGGGGTATGGGAATGAGCAGTTCTTC

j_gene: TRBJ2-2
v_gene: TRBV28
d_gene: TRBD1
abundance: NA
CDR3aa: CASTLGGQHTGELFF
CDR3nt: TGTGCCAGCACCCTAGGGGGACAGCACACCGGGGAGCTGTTTTTT

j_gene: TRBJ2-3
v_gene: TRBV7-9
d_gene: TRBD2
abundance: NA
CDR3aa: CASTRLAGSTDTQYF
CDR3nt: TGTGCCAGCACCCGACTAGCGGGGAGCACAGATACGCAGTATTTT

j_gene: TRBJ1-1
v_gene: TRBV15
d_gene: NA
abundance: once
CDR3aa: CATSRDGDMNTEAFF
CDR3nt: TGTGCCACCAGCAGAGACGGAGACATGAACACTGAAGCTTTCTTT

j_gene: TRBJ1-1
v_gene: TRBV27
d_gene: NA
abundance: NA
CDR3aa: CASSLDPGRFEAFF
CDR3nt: TGTGCCAGCAGCTTAGACCCGGGACGCTTTGAAGCTTTCTTT

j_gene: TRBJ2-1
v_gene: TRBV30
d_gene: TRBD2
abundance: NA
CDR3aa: CAWSVVWSSGAHNEQFF
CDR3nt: TGTGCCTGGAGTGTAGTCTGGTCTAGCGGGGCACACAATGAGCAGTTCTTC

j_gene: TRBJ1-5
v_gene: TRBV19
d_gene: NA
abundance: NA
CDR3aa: CASTSWDRSSPQHF
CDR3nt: TGTGCCAGTACCTCCTGGGACCGCTCGAGCCCCCAGCATTTT

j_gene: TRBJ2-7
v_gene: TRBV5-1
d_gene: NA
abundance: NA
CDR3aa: CASSFPSDEQYF
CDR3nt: TGCGCCAGCAGCTTCCCTAGCGACGAGCAGTACTTC

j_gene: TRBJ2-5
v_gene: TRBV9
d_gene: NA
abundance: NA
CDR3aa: CASSVSAMGTQYF
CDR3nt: TGTGCCAGCAGCGTCAGTGCAATGGGGACCCAGTACTTC

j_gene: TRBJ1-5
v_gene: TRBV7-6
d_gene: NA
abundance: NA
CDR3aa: CASSLERGNQPQHF
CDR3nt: TGTGCCAGCAGCCTTGAACGTGGCAATCAGCCCCAGCATTTT

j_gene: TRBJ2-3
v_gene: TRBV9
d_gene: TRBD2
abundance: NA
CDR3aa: CASSVGVLAGETDTQYF
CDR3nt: TGTGCCAGCAGCGTAGGTGTTCTAGCGGGAGAGACAGATACGCAGTATTTT

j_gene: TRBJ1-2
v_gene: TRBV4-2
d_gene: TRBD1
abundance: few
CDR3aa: CASSQATFSDRDYGYTF
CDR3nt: TGTGCCAGCAGCCAAGCCACTTTTTCCGACAGGGACTATGGCTACACCTTC

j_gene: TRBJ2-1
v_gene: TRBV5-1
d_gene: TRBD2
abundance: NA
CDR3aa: CASSLSSSGRSNEQFF
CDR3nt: TGCGCCAGCAGCTTGTCGTCTAGCGGGAGGTCCAATGAGCAGTTCTTC

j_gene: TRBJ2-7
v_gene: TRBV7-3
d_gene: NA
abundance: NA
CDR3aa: CASSLTRRVKYEQYF
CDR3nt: TGTGCCAGCAGCTTAACGCGCAGGGTCAAATACGAGCAGTACTTC

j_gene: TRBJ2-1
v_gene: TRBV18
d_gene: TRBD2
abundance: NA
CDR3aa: CASRASGSSYNEQFF
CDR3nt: TGTGCCAGCAGAGCTAGCGGGAGCTCCTACAATGAGCAGTTCTTC

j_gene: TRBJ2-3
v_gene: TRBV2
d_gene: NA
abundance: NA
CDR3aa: CASSAGSQQYF
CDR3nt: TGTGCCAGCAGTGCGGGGTCTCAACAGTATTTT

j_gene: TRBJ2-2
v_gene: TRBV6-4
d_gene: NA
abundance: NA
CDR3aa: CASSDSSTGELFF
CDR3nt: TGTGCCAGCAGTGACTCGAGCACCGGGGAGCTGTTTTTT

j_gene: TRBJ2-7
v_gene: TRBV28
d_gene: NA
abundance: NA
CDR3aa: CASSSPTRSSYEQYF
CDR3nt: TGTGCCAGCAGCTCCCCGACAAGAAGCTCCTACGAGCAGTACTTC

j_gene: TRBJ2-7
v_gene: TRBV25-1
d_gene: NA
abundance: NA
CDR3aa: CASSEFRGAYEQYF
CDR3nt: TGTGCCAGCAGTGAATTCCGAGGCGCCTACGAGCAGTACTTC

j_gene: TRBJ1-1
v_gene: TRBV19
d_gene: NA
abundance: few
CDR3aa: CASSSVHNTEAFF
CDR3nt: TGTGCCAGTAGTTCAGTCCATAACACTGAAGCTTTCTTT

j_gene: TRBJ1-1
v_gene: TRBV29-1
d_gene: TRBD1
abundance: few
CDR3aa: CSVDETGDTEAFF
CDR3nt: TGCAGCGTTGACGAGACAGGGGACACTGAAGCTTTCTTT

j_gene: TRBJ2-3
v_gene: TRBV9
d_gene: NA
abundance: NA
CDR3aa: CASSVDLEDTQYF
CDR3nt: TGTGCCAGCAGCGTAGATCTGGAAGATACGCAGTATTTT